This note documents a single TCR beta chain sequence. Its antigen is undetermined. This specimen comes from a study of graft-versus-host responses after intestinal transplantation. Study results and caveats: Peak circulating GvH clone levels were associated with early post-transplant HvG declines.

J was trimmed by 12 bases and V by 7 bases; bases with no gene match: 13. Germline V gene data show CDR1 as SQVTM and CDR2 as ANQGSEA. The CDR3 length is 12 residues. Sequencing was performed with immunoSEQ multiplex PCR; in TCRdb, only in-frame clones are kept and a portion is missing. Here the sample spans tens of thousands of clones, about 90% being singletons. The sample here was PBMCs, taken 26 days after transplant. This chain joins TRBV29-1 and TRBJ2-3; TRBD2 aligns across 7 bases. The receptor was derived from a human patient who received an intestinal transplant, so some T cells may come from the graft donor. This CDR3 reads CSAGTTLAEQYF. The CDR3 nucleotides are TGCAGCGCCGGAACAACTCTAGCGGAACAGTATTTT.